The 30 T cell receptor beta chains below come from one sample, sequenced in a study of CD8 T cells in ankylosing spondylitis listed by TCRdb under 2017. Library construction relied on 5' RACE. Data came from an Illumina HiSeq 2500. Using fastp at Q25 and MiXCR, TCRdb reprocessed the public reads and kept productive beta chains. Rows with a matching CDR3 protein are joined into one entry that keeps the most common DNA and genes. The sample yields 200,000 to 250,000 distinct CDR3 sequences; roughly a tenth were counted once. In total, the top ten clones hold over 20% of the sample. Input material: blood, either unsorted or a sorted T cell fraction (not recorded which). The receptors derive from a male donor with ankylosing spondylitis or in good health (not recorded which).

This clonotype was observed many times. V and J are TRBV12-3 or TRBV12-4 and TRBJ2-2; 8 bases are shared with TRBD1. This CDR3 is 16 amino acids long. V lost 4 bases to trimming and J lost 5 bases; unmatched junction nucleotides: 9. The CDR3 protein is CASSSSDRGGTGELFF. The CDR3 DNA sequence: TGTGCCAGCAGTTCGTCCGACAGGGGAGGAACCGGGGAGCTGTTTTTT.

This clonotype occurred many times. The chain employs TRBV28 and TRBJ1-2, with TRBD1 identical over 8 bases. Trimming cost V 6 bases and J 8 bases; bases outside gene matches: 8. Germline CDR1 is MDHEN and CDR2 is SYDVKM. The CDR3 sequence is 13 residues long. The CDR3 bases are TGTGCCAGCAGCACGTCAGGGGGCTGGGGCTACACCTTC. It translates to CASSTSGGWGYTF.

Details on this clonotype: The junction shows a germline mismatch at one end, possibly a read error. The chain employs TRBV7-9 and TRBJ2-7; D is possibly TRBD2 (6 bases). The CDR3 extends over 14 amino acids. CDR1 is SEHNR, CDR2 FQNEAQ, per germline (reference sequence). The CDR3 sequence is CVSSLGGGVSEQYF. The DNA of the CDR3 is TGTGTCAGCAGCTTAGGAGGAGGGGTCAGCGAGCAGTACTTC.

This chain uses TRBV7-9 with TRBJ2-2; D may correspond to TRBD1 or TRBD2 (5 bases each). The CDR3 contains 14 residues. V was clipped by 4 bases and J by 6 bases, with 12 bases between them. CDR1 and CDR2 from the germline V gene are SEHNR and FQNEAQ (reference sequence). CDR3 region: CASSSGPQAGELFF. The DNA of the CDR3 is TGTGCCAGCAGCTCGGGACCGCAAGCCGGGGAGCTGTTTTTT.

This clonotype was found many times. The V and J genes are TRBV9 and TRBJ2-2; D unresolved. CDR3 size: 15 residues. Germline CDR1 SGDLS, CDR2 YYNGEE. V was clipped by 0 bases and J by 1 base, with 7 bases between them. In nucleotides, the CDR3 is TGTGCCAGCAGCGTAGTCCGTCAGAACACCGGGGAGCTGTTTTTT. Translation: CASSVVRQNTGELFF.

This clonotype has ten or more counts. The rearrangement links TRBV16 to TRBJ1-2; weak D call: TRBD1 (6 bases). Between the trimmed V and J ends, which lost 6 bases and 4 bases, there was a span of 9 bases. The CDR3 loop spans 12 amino acids. The germline gives CDR1 KGHSY, CDR2 FQNENV. The CDR3 DNA follows: TGTGCCAGCAGTCCACAGGGCTATGGCTACACCTTC. Translated: CASSPQGYGYTF.

This clonotype was observed at least ten times. This sequence joins TRBV5-1 and TRBJ2-7, with 8 bases fitting TRBD1. V trimming: 4 bases; J trimming: 3 bases; junction bases outside the gene matches: 6. This CDR3 is built from 14 residues. CDR1 is SGHRS and CDR2 is YFSETQ in the germline V gene. The CDR3 loop reads CASSPDREGYEQYF. CDR3 bases: TGCGCCAGCAGCCCGGACAGGGAAGGCTACGAGCAGTACTTC. The whole variable domain, filled in from reference TRBV5-1 and TRBJ2-7, reads KAGVTQTPRYLIKTRGQQVTLSCSPISGHRSVSWYQQTPGQGLQFLFEYFSETQRNKGNFPGRFSGRQFSNSRSEMNVSTLELGDSALYLCASSPDREGYEQYFGPGTRLTVT.

In this sample, this clonotype turned up many times. The rearrangement links TRBV5-5 to TRBJ1-5; no clear D. V gave up 0 bases and J gave up 5 bases, with 6 bases separating them. The CDR3 consists of 13 residues. The germline V gene encodes CDR1 SGHKS and CDR2 YYEKEE (reference sequence). Written as DNA, the CDR3 is TGTGCCAGCAGCTTGGAAAAGGATCAGCCCCAGCATTTT. Encoded protein: CASSLEKDQPQHF.

This clonotype has a count of ten or more. The J gene is TRBJ2-3, the V gene TRBV30; D gene unclear. Germline CDR1 and CDR2: GTSNPN and SVGIG (reference sequence). The CDR3 runs to 14 residues. Between the trimmed V and J ends, which lost 3 bases and 3 bases, there was a span of 13 bases. This chain's CDR3 is CAWSLPGSTDTQYF. As DNA, the CDR3 is TGTGCCTGGAGCCTCCCCGGATCGACAGATACGCAGTATTTT.

This clonotype was seen ten or more times. CDR3 in DNA: TGCGCCAGCAGCCCAGAAAGACCGAGACTAGCGGGGGAAAACACCGGGGAGCTGTTTTTT. Amino acid sequence: CASSPERPRLAGENTGELFF. The chain joins TRBV5-1 to TRBJ2-2; 12 bases agree with TRBD2. Per the germline V gene, CDR1 is SGHRS and CDR2 is YFSETQ. The CDR3 runs 20 residues. The junction had 15 bases not matched to a gene; V was cut back by 4 bases and J by 2 bases.

This clonotype was counted ten times or more. The J gene is TRBJ2-3, the V gene TRBV20-1, with D possibly called TRBD1 or TRBD2 (5 bases each). Germline lookup yields CDR1 DFQATT and CDR2 SNEGSKA (reference sequence). This CDR3 comprises 15 residues. V was shortened by 2 bases and J by 0 bases, with 12 bases between the two germline ends. The CDR3 bases are TGCAGTGCTAGACTGAGGGGATCTAGCACAGATACGCAGTATTTT. Protein product: CSARLRGSSTDTQYF.

This clonotype turned up a few times. The chain couples TRBV5-1 to TRBJ2-5; TRBD1 matches 7 bases. The V gene's germline CDR1 is SGHRS and CDR2 YFSETQ. This CDR3 region has 15 residues. V lost 0 bases to trimming and J lost 1 base; unmatched junction nucleotides: 3. CDR3 sequence: CASSLGQGFQETQYF. The CDR3 nucleotides read TGCGCCAGCAGCTTGGGACAGGGCTTCCAAGAGACCCAGTACTTC.

There are many counts of this clonotype. The V and J genes are TRBV15 and TRBJ1-1; D remains ambiguous. The germline V gene has CDR1 LNHNV and CDR2 YYDKDF (reference sequence). The CDR3 spans 13 residues. Deletions cut 4 bases from V and 5 bases from J, with 11 bases between. The CDR3 DNA follows: TGTGCCACCAGCAAAACTAGGGATACTGAAGCTTTCTTT. As protein: CATSKTRDTEAFF. Complete variable domain (other parts from reference TRBV15 and TRBJ1-1): DAMVIQNPRYQVTQFGKPVTLSCSQTLNHNVMYWYQQKSSQAPKLLFHYYDKDFNNEADTPDNFQSRRPNTSFCFLDIRSPGLGDTAMYLCATSKTRDTEAFFGQGTRLTVV.

This chain links TRBV7-9 with TRBJ1-3; tentatively, D is TRBD1 (6 bases). Between the trimmed V and J ends, which lost 6 bases and 4 bases, there was a span of 10 bases. CDR1 SEHNR and CDR2 FQNEAQ come from the germline V gene (reference sequence). The CDR3 covers 13 residues. CDR3 protein: CASSVRGGNTIYF. The DNA for the CDR3 is TGTGCCAGCAGTGTCAGGGGAGGAAACACCATATATTTT.

With regard to this clonotype: A much larger clone lies one base from this, so it may be a read error. This chain joins TRBV3-1 and TRBJ2-7, with 16 nucleotides matching TRBD2. Germline V gives CDR1 LGHDT, CDR2 YNNKEL (reference sequence). This CDR3 spans 17 amino acids. In DNA, the CDR3 is TGTGCCCGCAGCCAGCCGGGACTAGCGGGGGGGTCCTACGAGCAGTACTTC. This codes for CARSQPGLAGGSYEQYF.

This clonotype showed up many times. The chain employs TRBV5-1 and TRBJ1-6; 7 bases are shared with TRBD1. After removal of 2 bases from V and 7 bases from J, the junction contained 3 bases not matched to a gene. Germline V gene lookup returns CDR1 SGHRS and CDR2 YFSETQ. The CDR3 contains 14 residues. The CDR3 coding sequence is TGCGCCAGCAGCTTCGGGACAGAGAATTCACCCCTCCACTTT. Residues: CASSFGTENSPLHF.

This clonotype was detected many times. The V gene is TRBV5-1, the J gene TRBJ2-3; TRBD2 aligns across 8 bases. The CDR3 is 15 residues long. The J segment lost 5 bases and the V segment lost 1 base, leaving 6 bases of the junction unmatched. The germline V gene encodes CDR1 SGHRS and CDR2 YFSETQ. Written as DNA, the CDR3 is TGCGCCAGCAGCTTGAACGGGGGGGCGGAAGATACGCAGTATTTT. This codes for CASSLNGGAEDTQYF.

This clonotype was found a few times. The chain is built from TRBV18 and TRBJ2-5, with D possibly matching TRBD2 (5 bases). V was pared by 0 bases and J by 4 bases, with 9 bases between. The CDR3 loop spans 14 amino acids. Germline CDR1 and CDR2: KGHSH and LQKENI. This chain's CDR3 is CASSPPGERETQYF. The DNA of the CDR3 is TGTGCCAGCTCACCACCCGGGGAGCGAGAGACCCAGTACTTC.

This sequence joins TRBV7-2 and TRBJ2-3; TRBD1 agrees at 7 bases. This CDR3 has 12 amino acids. The germline gives CDR1 SGHTA, CDR2 FQGNSA. With V trimmed by 6 bases and J by 5 bases, 2 bases remained unmatched. The DNA for the CDR3 is TGTGCCAGCAGGCCAGGGGGAGATACGCAGTATTTT. Translated: CASRPGGDTQYF.

This clonotype was found many times. This rearrangement joins TRBV7-9 to TRBJ2-7; D may be TRBD1 (6 bases). Germline V gives CDR1 SEHNR, CDR2 FQNEAQ (reference sequence). The CDR3 consists of 16 residues. V lost 3 bases and J lost 2, with 17 bases in between. CDR3 DNA sequence: TGTGCCAGCAGCTTCCCTCCCGGGACACTTACCTACGAGCAGTACTTC. It encodes CASSFPPGTLTYEQYF.

The table lists this clonotype with many counts. This rearrangement joins TRBV5-1 to TRBJ2-2, with TRBD2 matching 8 bases. The CDR3 runs 16 residues. Germline lookup yields CDR1 SGHRS and CDR2 YFSETQ. The V segment lost 4 bases and the J segment 3 bases; nucleotides outside the gene matches: 8. DNA of the CDR3: TGCGCCAGCAGCCACCGGACGGGGGGGGACACCGGGGAGCTGTTTTTT. It encodes CASSHRTGGDTGELFF.

This clonotype was recorded at least ten times. The genes are TRBV20-1 and TRBJ2-1; possible D gene TRBD2, 5 bases. CDR1 is DFQATT and CDR2 is SNEGSKA in the germline V gene (reference sequence). This CDR3 has 13 amino acids. Trimming removed 0 bases from V and 8 bases from J, with 11 bases in between. This chain's CDR3 is CSARDEEVDEQFF. CDR3 in DNA: TGCAGTGCTAGAGATGAGGAGGTGGATGAGCAGTTCTTC.

In this sample, this clonotype turned up many times. The chain couples TRBV7-9 to TRBJ1-2; no clear D. The CDR3 is 13 amino acids. V was shortened by 3 bases and J by 5 bases, with 10 bases between the two germline ends. Per germline, CDR1 SEHNR and CDR2 FQNEAQ (reference sequence). The DNA of the CDR3 is TGTGCCAGCAGCTTGACGGGAGGTTATGGCTACACCTTC. It codes for CASSLTGGYGYTF.

The table lists this clonotype with many counts. This chain connects TRBV24-1 to TRBJ2-1, with unresolved D. The V end lost 0 bases, the J end lost 8 bases, and 7 bases lay between the germline ends. This CDR3 has 13 amino acids. Germline V gene data show CDR1 as KGHDR and CDR2 as SFDVKD. CDR3 coding DNA: TGTGCCACCAGTGATTTGGATTTGGATGAGCAGTTCTTC. Translation: CATSDLDLDEQFF.

This clonotype was seen more than once but under ten times. This chain connects TRBV12-3 or TRBV12-4 to TRBJ2-3; TRBD2 agrees at 12 bases. The length of the CDR3 is 15 residues. V lost 6 bases to trimming and J lost 4 bases; unmatched junction nucleotides: 5. CDR3 DNA: TGTGCCAGCAGAAAGACTAGCGGGGGCCCAGATACGCAGTATTTT. It encodes CASRKTSGGPDTQYF.

This clonotype was detected ten times or more. This rearrangement joins TRBV3-1 to TRBJ1-1; D is possibly TRBD1 (6 bases). Per germline, CDR1 LGHDT and CDR2 YNNKEL (reference sequence). Trimming shortened V by 1 base and J by 10 bases, and 13 bases separated the two germline ends. The CDR3 totals 13 residues. The CDR3 loop is CASSQGGPRGAFF. CDR3 sequence (DNA): TGTGCCAGCAGCCAAGGGGGGCCTCGTGGAGCTTTCTTT.

This clonotype was detected ten times or more. The V gene is TRBV5-1, the J gene TRBJ2-3; 9 bases match TRBD2. Trimming took 2 bases from V and 2 from J; bases not matched to a gene: 6. This CDR3 spans 16 amino acids. The germline V gene has CDR1 SGHRS and CDR2 YFSETQ. CDR3 residues: CASSFSTSGPTDTQYF. CDR3 DNA sequence: TGCGCCAGCAGCTTTTCGACTAGCGGTCCCACAGATACGCAGTATTTT.

The V gene is TRBV20-1, the J gene TRBJ2-7; perhaps D is TRBD1 or TRBD2 (5 bases each). CDR1 is DFQATT and CDR2 is SNEGSKA in the germline V gene (reference sequence). CDR3 size: 11 residues. Trimming removed 5 bases from V and 11 bases from J, with 16 bases in between. The DNA of the CDR3 is TGCAGTGCTCCCAACACCGGGACCGAGTACTTC. As protein: CSAPNTGTEYF.

This clonotype was recorded at least ten times. The chain uses TRBV29-1 and TRBJ2-1, with D perhaps TRBD2 (6 bases). Germline lookup yields CDR1 SQVTM and CDR2 ANQGSEA. CDR3 size: 14 residues. Trimming shortened V by 3 bases and J by 7 bases, and 16 bases separated the two germline ends. As DNA, the CDR3 is TGCAGCGTTGAGGAAGCGGGCGCCGGGAATGAGCAGTTCTTC. Its translation is CSVEEAGAGNEQFF.

The chain couples TRBV20-1 to TRBJ2-2, with D perhaps assigned TRBD1 or TRBD2 (5 bases each). Per germline, CDR1 DFQATT and CDR2 SNEGSKA (reference sequence). CDR3 length: 15 amino acids. CDR3 coding DNA: TGCAGCGCGCTGAGTGGGGCAAGAGGGCCCGGGGAGCTGTTTTTT. This codes for CSALSGARGPGELFF.